The 30 T cell receptor beta chains below come from one sample, sequenced in a study of T cell repertoires in cytomegalovirus infection. TCRdb processed the reads anew with MiXCR; each CDR3 protein has one entry. The data contain roughly 280,000 distinct CDR3 sequences, approximately 15% of them seen just once; the ten biggest clones take up 8.8%. What was sequenced was PBMCs. The receptors stem from a human donor in good health (CMV status not recorded). Some clones in this sample may be carry-over from other donors' samples.

This clonotype was picked up many times. V usage is TRBV19 and J usage is TRBJ2-5; 12 nucleotides match TRBD2. The CDR3 is made up of 16 amino acids. Trimming took 5 bases from V and 0 from J; bases not matched to a gene: 4. Germline CDR1 and CDR2: LNHDA and SQIVND (reference sequence). The CDR3 DNA reads TGTGCCAGTAGTCCACGACTAGCGGGGGACCAAGAGACCCAGTACTTC. Residues: CASSPRLAGDQETQYF.

This clonotype was recorded at least ten times. This chain connects TRBV7-8 to TRBJ2-3, with 8 bases fitting TRBD2. This CDR3 comprises 17 residues. The ends lost 2 bases at V and 3 bases at J; junction bases unmatched: 10. In germline, CDR1 is SGHVS, CDR2 FQNEAQ. As DNA, the CDR3 is TGTGCCAGCAGCTTACCCCCCCAGCGGGGGCTAACAGATACGCAGTATTTT. Its translation is CASSLPPQRGLTDTQYF.

The chain links TRBV27 to TRBJ2-2; the D is unclear. Looked up from germline, CDR1 is MNHEY and CDR2 is SMNVEV (reference sequence). Trimming shortened V by 2 bases and J by 5 bases, and 6 bases separated the two germline ends. The CDR3 spans 13 residues. CDR3 in amino acids: CASSLLGTGELFF. The CDR3 region has the DNA TGTGCCAGCAGTTTACTCGGGACCGGGGAGCTGTTTTTT.

The chain is built from TRBV20-1 and TRBJ2-1, with D perhaps matching TRBD1 or TRBD2 (5 bases each). The CDR3 consists of 12 residues. CDR1 and CDR2 from the germline V gene are DFQATT and SNEGSKA (reference sequence). CDR3 protein: CSCKGRHNEQFF. The CDR3 DNA follows: TGCAGCTGCAAGGGGAGACACAATGAGCAGTTCTTC.

This clonotype was observed a handful of times. The chain employs TRBV5-1 and TRBJ2-2, with 13 bases identical to TRBD2. The CDR3 is made up of 18 amino acids. The V gene end was trimmed by 4 bases and the J gene end by 11 bases; junction bases not matched to a gene: 17. Germline loops: CDR1 SGHRS, CDR2 YFSETQ. DNA for the CDR3: TGCGCCAGCAGCGTTGGGACTAGCGGGAATTCACGCACTTTAGAGCTGTTTTTT. This sequence encodes CASSVGTSGNSRTLELFF.

There are a few counts of this clonotype. The V call is TRBV5-1, the J call TRBJ2-7; maybe TRBD2 (6 bases). Germline assignment: CDR1 SGHRS and CDR2 YFSETQ. Deletions cut 1 base from V and 2 bases from J, with 10 bases between. The CDR3 runs to 14 residues. CDR3 residues: CASSLSGDPYEQYF. CDR3 bases: TGCGCCAGCAGCTTGTCGGGGGATCCCTACGAGCAGTACTTC. Supplemented by reference TRBV5-1 and TRBJ2-7, the full variable domain reads KAGVTQTPRYLIKTRGQQVTLSCSPISGHRSVSWYQQTPGQGLQFLFEYFSETQRNKGNFPGRFSGRQFSNSRSEMNVSTLELGDSALYLCASSLSGDPYEQYFGPGTRLTVT.

CDR3: CASSLRGMGGEEAFF. In DNA, the CDR3 is TGCGCCAGCAGCTTGCGGGGCATGGGGGGCGAGGAAGCTTTCTTT. The V call is TRBV5-1, the J call TRBJ1-1; D perhaps matches TRBD1 (6 bases). This CDR3 is built from 15 residues. Germline CDR1 SGHRS, CDR2 YFSETQ. V lost 1 base to trimming and J lost 8 bases, with 18 bases between them.

Written as DNA, the CDR3 is TGCAGTGCTAGAGACCCCAGGGAGACCTCCTACGAGCAGTACTTC. Its protein is CSARDPRETSYEQYF. The gene calls are TRBV20-1 and TRBJ2-7; D is possibly TRBD1 or TRBD2 (5 bases each). The CDR3 runs 15 residues. Trimming removed 0 bases from V and 0 bases from J, with 12 bases in between. CDR1 is DFQATT, CDR2 SNEGSKA, per germline (reference sequence).

The chain is built from TRBV20-1 and TRBJ1-5; no clear D gene. The length of the CDR3 is 14 residues. Trimming stripped 0 bases from V and 4 bases from J, with 10 bases between. The germline gives CDR1 DFQATT, CDR2 SNEGSKA (reference sequence). In DNA form, the CDR3 reads TGCAGTGCTAGAGAGGTGGAAGGGAATCAGCCCCAGCATTTT. Encoded protein: CSAREVEGNQPQHF.

This clonotype has ten or more counts. The chain employs TRBV6-2 or TRBV6-3 and TRBJ2-7; D may correspond to TRBD1 or TRBD2 (5 bases each). Trimming pared 2 bases from V and 2 bases from J, leaving 16 bases between. This CDR3 comprises 16 residues. The germline gives CDR1 MNHEY, CDR2 SVGEGT. The CDR3 loop is CASSYQTGGHTYEQYF. The CDR3 nucleotides are TGTGCCAGCAGTTACCAAACTGGAGGACACACCTACGAGCAGTACTTC.

This clonotype was detected a few times. The rearrangement links TRBV6-1 to TRBJ2-2, with 9 bases lining up with TRBD2. Losses at the gene ends were 5 bases for V and 4 bases for J; bases not matched to a gene: 5. This CDR3 region has 15 residues. Germline CDR1 and CDR2: MNHNS and SASEGT. This CDR3 is CASSHGLASTGELFF. For the CDR3, the DNA is TGTGCCAGCAGTCACGGACTAGCGAGCACCGGGGAGCTGTTTTTT.

In this sample, this clonotype turned up many times. This chain links TRBV7-9 with TRBJ2-3; 8 nucleotides match TRBD1. V dropped 6 bases and J dropped 3; count of bases not matched to a gene: 8. Germline-derived CDR1 and CDR2 are SEHNR and FQNEAQ (reference sequence). CDR3 length equals 15 residues. CDR3: CASSYGQGQTDTQYF. The CDR3 DNA is TGTGCCAGCAGTTACGGACAGGGACAAACAGATACGCAGTATTTT.

This clonotype was picked up many times. The gene calls are TRBV5-1 and TRBJ2-6, with D perhaps TRBD1 (5 bases). V gave up 3 bases and J gave up 2 bases, with 9 bases separating them. This CDR3 region has 15 residues. Germline CDR1 and CDR2: SGHRS and YFSETQ. The CDR3 region is CASSYKTAGANVLTF. The CDR3, as DNA: TGCGCCAGCAGCTACAAGACAGCTGGGGCCAACGTCCTGACTTTC.

This clonotype was counted at least ten times. The rearrangement joins TRBV7-2 to TRBJ1-3; 8 bases fit TRBD1. The germline V gene has CDR1 SGHTA and CDR2 FQGNSA. This CDR3 has 19 amino acids. V lost 2 bases to trimming and J lost 4 bases; unmatched junction nucleotides: 16. The CDR3 sequence is CASSLRDGQGIGSGNTIYF. The CDR3 bases are TGTGCCAGCAGCTTAAGGGATGGACAGGGAATAGGAAGCGGAAACACCATATATTTT.

This clonotype occurred a few times. The chain has TRBV4-2 and TRBJ2-5; tentative D call: TRBD2 (7 bases). The CDR3 loop spans 17 amino acids. CDR1 is LGHNA and CDR2 is YNFKEQ in the germline V gene. V lost 5 bases to trimming and J lost 4 bases, with 23 bases between them. This CDR3 is CASSTKRGAGVPETQYF. The DNA for the CDR3 is TGTGCCAGCAGCACTAAGAGGGGGGCGGGGGTGCCAGAGACCCAGTACTTC.

The sample holds many counts of this clonotype. The V call is TRBV7-2, the J call TRBJ1-5; D is possibly TRBD1 (5 bases). Trimming left V 1 base short and J 1 base short, with 8 bases between. Germline assignment: CDR1 SGHTA and CDR2 FQGNSA. The CDR3 totals 15 residues. The CDR3 DNA sequence: TGTGCCAGCAGCTTAGTGGGGGACAGCAATCAGCCCCAGCATTTT. Translated, it gives CASSLVGDSNQPQHF.

This clonotype was seen many times. J is TRBJ1-1 and V is TRBV9; D is ambiguous. Germline V gene sequence: CDR1 SGDLS, CDR2 YYNGEE. The CDR3 has 15 residues. V was clipped by 0 bases and J by 3 bases, with 12 bases between them. CDR3 protein: CASSVVPGRDTEAFF. CDR3 nucleotide sequence: TGTGCCAGCAGCGTAGTCCCAGGACGGGACACTGAAGCTTTCTTT.

This clonotype has only a few counts. This chain joins TRBV12-3 or TRBV12-4 and TRBJ1-1; D may be TRBD1 (5 bases). This CDR3 spans 12 amino acids. V lost 6 bases to trimming and J lost 10 bases, with 15 bases between them. The CDR3 region is CASSPRGPGAFF. The CDR3 bases are TGTGCCAGCAGCCCTAGGGGACCAGGAGCTTTCTTT.

This clonotype turned up a few times. The V and J genes are TRBV5-1 and TRBJ2-6; 14 positions match TRBD2. Germline lookup yields CDR1 SGHRS and CDR2 YFSETQ. The ends lost 4 bases at V and 0 bases at J; junction bases unmatched: 6. The CDR3 spans 19 residues. The CDR3 coding sequence is TGCGCCAGCAGCCGACTAGCGGGGGGGATTCGCTCTGGGGCCAACGTCCTGACTTTC. Translating gives CASSRLAGGIRSGANVLTF. The variable domain in full, with the rest retrieved from reference TRBV5-1 and TRBJ2-6, is KAGVTQTPRYLIKTRGQQVTLSCSPISGHRSVSWYQQTPGQGLQFLFEYFSETQRNKGNFPGRFSGRQFSNSRSEMNVSTLELGDSALYLCASSRLAGGIRSGANVLTFGAGSRLTVL.

V gene TRBV5-1 combines with J gene TRBJ1-2, with D unclear. The CDR3 is made up of 14 amino acids. Trimming pared 0 bases from V and 2 bases from J, leaving 8 bases between. The germline V gene has CDR1 SGHRS and CDR2 YFSETQ. As DNA, the CDR3 is TGCGCCAGCAGCTTGGCCATGGCGAACTATGGCTACACCTTC. Its protein product is CASSLAMANYGYTF.

This clonotype was seen many times. V gene TRBV7-8 combines with J gene TRBJ2-3; TRBD2 matches 10 bases. The junction had 5 bases not matched to a gene; V was cut back by 2 bases and J by 3 bases. Germline CDR1 SGHVS, CDR2 FQNEAQ. The CDR3 has 16 amino acids. The CDR3 protein is CASSLLASGRTDTQYF. Written as DNA, the CDR3 is TGTGCCAGCAGCTTACTCGCTAGCGGGAGAACAGATACGCAGTATTTT.

Many counts were recorded for this clonotype. This chain links TRBV6-2 or TRBV6-3 with TRBJ2-5; 7 nucleotides align to TRBD1. Looked up from germline, CDR1 is MNHEY and CDR2 is SVGEGT. V lost 4 bases and J lost 0; bases outside the gene matches: 5. The CDR3 is made up of 15 amino acids. In DNA, the CDR3 is TGTGCCAGCAGTTCATCCGGGACAGACCAAGAGACCCAGTACTTC. Residues: CASSSSGTDQETQYF.

This clonotype appeared many times. This chain links TRBV10-3 with TRBJ2-5, with D perhaps matching TRBD1 (8 bases). The CDR3 has 17 residues. Germline V gives CDR1 ENHRY, CDR2 SYGVKD. V lost 10 bases, J lost 4 bases, and 28 bases lay in between. The CDR3 here is CATKAGQGAPSGETQYF. CDR3 bases: TGTGCCACAAAAGCGGGGCAGGGGGCGCCTTCGGGAGAGACCCAGTACTTC.

The gene calls are TRBV20-1 and TRBJ2-3; 8 bases map to TRBD2. CDR1 is DFQATT and CDR2 is SNEGSKA in the germline V gene (reference sequence). The length of the CDR3 is 14 residues. The trim removed 1 base at V and 4 bases at J, leaving 4 bases unmatched. CDR3 region: CSARGWTSPDTQYF. For the CDR3, the DNA is TGCAGTGCTAGAGGTTGGACTAGCCCAGATACGCAGTATTTT.

This clonotype came up many times. The genes are TRBV20-1 and TRBJ1-5; 7 nucleotides agree with TRBD1. CDR3 length: 15 amino acids. Germline CDR1 DFQATT, CDR2 SNEGSKA (reference sequence). V shed 3 bases and J 3 bases; nucleotides not matched to a gene: 8. The CDR3 region is CSASRPQGYNQPQHF. The CDR3 region has the DNA TGCAGTGCTAGTCGCCCACAGGGGTACAATCAGCCCCAGCATTTT.

This clonotype was seen a handful of times. This chain uses TRBV4-2 with TRBJ2-7, with 9 bases that match TRBD1. Germline lookup yields CDR1 LGHNA and CDR2 YNFKEQ. V was clipped by 1 base and J by 5 bases; unmatched bases: 6. CDR3 size: 15 residues. The CDR3 bases are TGTGCCAGCAGCCAAGTTCTAACAGGGGGCGACGAGCAGTACTTC. The encoded protein is CASSQVLTGGDEQYF.

This clonotype was found many times. The chain uses TRBV7-2 and TRBJ2-5, with D possibly matching TRBD1 (7 bases). The CDR3 has 16 amino acids. V was pared by 1 base and J by 3 bases, with 15 bases between. The germline V gene has CDR1 SGHTA and CDR2 FQGNSA. The CDR3 region has the DNA TGTGCCAGCAGCTTAGGGCCAGGGGGGCTGGAAGAGACCCAGTACTTC. Translating gives CASSLGPGGLEETQYF.

This clonotype was seen more than once but under ten times. This chain uses TRBV28 with TRBJ2-5, with 9 bases matching TRBD1. Looked up from germline, CDR1 is MDHEN and CDR2 is SYDVKM. The ends lost 10 bases at V and 6 bases at J; junction bases unmatched: 12. The CDR3 is 14 amino acids. CDR3 region: CATYRDRVGKTQYF. The CDR3 coding sequence is TGTGCCACCTACCGGGACAGGGTCGGGAAGACCCAGTACTTC.

The table lists this clonotype with many counts. This rearrangement joins TRBV4-1 to TRBJ1-1; D remains ambiguous. Germline values: CDR1 MGHRA, CDR2 YSYEKL. This CDR3 comprises 14 residues. The V and J ends lost 4 bases and 2 bases respectively, with 11 bases between them. The CDR3 sequence: CASSRADPNTEAFF. Written as DNA, the CDR3 is TGCGCCAGCAGCCGTGCGGACCCCAACACTGAAGCTTTCTTT.

This clonotype was seen at least ten times. CDR3 bases: TGTGCCAGCAGTTCGGGACAGGGTGTGGGGAGTTACGGGGAGACCCAGTACTTC. Its translation is CASSSGQGVGSYGETQYF. The V call is TRBV27, the J call TRBJ2-5; 9 bases fit TRBD1. The germline V gene has CDR1 MNHEY and CDR2 SMNVEV (reference sequence). The CDR3 is 18 residues long. The J segment lost 5 bases and the V segment lost 4 bases, leaving 17 bases of the junction unmatched.